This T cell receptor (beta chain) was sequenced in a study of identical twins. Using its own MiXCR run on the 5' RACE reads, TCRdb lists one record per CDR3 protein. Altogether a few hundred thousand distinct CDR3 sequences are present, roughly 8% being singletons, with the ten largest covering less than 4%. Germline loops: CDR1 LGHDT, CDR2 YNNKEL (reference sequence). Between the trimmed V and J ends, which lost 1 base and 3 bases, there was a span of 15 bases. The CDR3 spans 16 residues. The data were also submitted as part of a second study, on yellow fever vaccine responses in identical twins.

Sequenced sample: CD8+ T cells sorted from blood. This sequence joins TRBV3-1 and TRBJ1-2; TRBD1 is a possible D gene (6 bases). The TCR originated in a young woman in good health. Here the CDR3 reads CASSQGRERQDYGYTF. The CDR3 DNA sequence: TGTGCCAGCAGCCAAGGCCGCGAGCGACAGGACTATGGCTACACCTTC. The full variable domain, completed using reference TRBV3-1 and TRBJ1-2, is DTAVSQTPKYLVTQMGNDKSIKCEQNLGHDTMYWYKQDSKKFLKIMFSYNNKELIINETVPNRFSPKSPDKAHLNLHINSLELGDSAVYFCASSQGRERQDYGYTFGSGTRLTVV.